What follows describes a single TCR beta chain. Antigen: not known. The sample originates from a study of cytomegalovirus exposure and HLA in healthy donors. Across the study: Across 350 to 500 genotyped donors, around 82% landed in the Caucasian-associated ancestry cluster.

The study's findings and limits: Researchers had no immune exposure information except CMV serostatus available.

The PCR was carried out with 60 Vbeta primers and 13 Jbeta primers. Only in-frame clones appear in the TCRdb table, and some are missing; sequencing was by immunoSEQ multiplex PCR. The sample yields 95,000 to 150,000 clones, more than 60% seen once. This sequence was found in a man between 40 and 49 years old in good health and CMV-seropositive. What was sequenced was PBMCs.

The CDR3 sequence: CASSLIGKDRDRFSYEQYF. The CDR3 DNA reads TGCGCCAGCAGCTTGATCGGTAAAGACCGGGACAGGTTCTCCTACGAGCAGTACTTC. The rearrangement joins TRBV5-1 to TRBJ2-7; TRBD1 matches at 8 bases. The V segment lost 1 base and the J segment 0 bases; nucleotides outside the gene matches: 15. The germline V gene has CDR1 SGHRS and CDR2 YFSETQ. This CDR3 is 19 amino acids long.